The table lists the clone carrying this T cell receptor beta chain with a few counts. Its specificity is unknown. V was clipped by 4 bases and J by 0 bases, with 10 bases between them. The CDR3 totals 14 residues. Germline values: CDR1 LNHNV, CDR2 YYDKDF (reference sequence). One entry per CDR3 protein, called by TCRdb with MiXCR from the 5' RACE reads. The sample includes some 200,000 distinct CDR3 sequences, 3% to 3.5% of them seen just once. This sample is part of a study of T cells after yellow fever vaccination. Findings of the study overall: A small share of clonotypes appeared in both CD4 and CD8 compartments.

The V gene is TRBV15, the J gene TRBJ2-7; maybe TRBD1 (5 bases). The starting material was CD4+ T cells sorted from PBMCs, obtained 10 days after the yellow fever booster vaccination. This sequence originates from a man between 18 and 35 years old who received the YFV17D yellow fever vaccine. CDR3 coding DNA: TGTGCCACCAGCACTACAGGTCCCTCCTACGAGCAGTACTTC. This codes for CATSTTGPSYEQYF.